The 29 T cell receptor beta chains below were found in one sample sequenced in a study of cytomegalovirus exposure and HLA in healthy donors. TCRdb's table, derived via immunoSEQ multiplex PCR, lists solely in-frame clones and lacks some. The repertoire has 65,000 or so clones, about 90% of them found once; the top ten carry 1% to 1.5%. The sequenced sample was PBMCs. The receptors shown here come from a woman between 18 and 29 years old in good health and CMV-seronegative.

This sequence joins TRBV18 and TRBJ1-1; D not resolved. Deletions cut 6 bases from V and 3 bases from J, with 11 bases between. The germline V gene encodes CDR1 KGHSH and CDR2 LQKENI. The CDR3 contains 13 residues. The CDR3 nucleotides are TGTGCCAGCTCGACGGGTTCCGACACTGAAGCTTTCTTT. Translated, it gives CASSTGSDTEAFF.

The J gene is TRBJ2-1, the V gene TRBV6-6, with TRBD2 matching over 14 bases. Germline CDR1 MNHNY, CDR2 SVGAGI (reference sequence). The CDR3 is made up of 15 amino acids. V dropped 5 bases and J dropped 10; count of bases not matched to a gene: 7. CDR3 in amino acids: CASSLSTSGRVEQFF. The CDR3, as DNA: TGTGCCAGCAGTCTTTCGACTAGCGGGAGGGTAGAGCAGTTCTTC.

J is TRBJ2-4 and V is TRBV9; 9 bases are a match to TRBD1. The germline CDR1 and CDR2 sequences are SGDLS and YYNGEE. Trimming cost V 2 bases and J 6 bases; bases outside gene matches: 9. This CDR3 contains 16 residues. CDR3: CASSVTGTGKGNIQYF. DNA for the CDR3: TGTGCCAGCAGCGTCACCGGGACAGGGAAGGGAAACATTCAGTACTTC.

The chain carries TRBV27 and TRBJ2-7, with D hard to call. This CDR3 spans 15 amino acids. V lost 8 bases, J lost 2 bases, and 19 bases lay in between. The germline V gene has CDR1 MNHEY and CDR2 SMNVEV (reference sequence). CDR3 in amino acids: CASPTSSLPTYEQYF. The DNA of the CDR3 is TGTGCCAGCCCGACAAGCAGCTTGCCTACCTACGAGCAGTACTTC.

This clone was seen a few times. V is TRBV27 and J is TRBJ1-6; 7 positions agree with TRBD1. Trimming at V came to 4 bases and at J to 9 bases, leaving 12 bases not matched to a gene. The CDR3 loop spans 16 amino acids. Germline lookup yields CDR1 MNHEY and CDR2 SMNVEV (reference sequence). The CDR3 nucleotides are TGTGCCAGCAGTTCCCTCCTTACAGGGGTAGGTTCACCCCTCCACTTT. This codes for CASSSLLTGVGSPLHF.

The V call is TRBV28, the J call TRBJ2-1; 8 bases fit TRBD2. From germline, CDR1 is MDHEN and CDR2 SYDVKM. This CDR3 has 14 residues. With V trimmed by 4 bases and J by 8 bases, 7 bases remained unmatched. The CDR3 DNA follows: TGTGCCAGCAGTTCCCAAAGCGGGAGCTATGAGCAGTTCTTC. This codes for CASSSQSGSYEQFF. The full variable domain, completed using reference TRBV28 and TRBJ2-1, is DVKVTQSSRYLVKRTGEKVFLECVQDMDHENMFWYRQDPGLGLRLIYFSYDVKMKEKGDIPEGYSVSREKKERFSLILESASTNQTSMYLCASSSQSGSYEQFFGPGTRLTVL.

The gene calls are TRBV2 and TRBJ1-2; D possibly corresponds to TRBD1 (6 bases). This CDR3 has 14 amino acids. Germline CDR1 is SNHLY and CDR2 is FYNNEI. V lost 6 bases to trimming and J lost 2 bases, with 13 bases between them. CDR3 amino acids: CASRWDNLNYGYTF. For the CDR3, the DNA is TGTGCCAGCAGATGGGACAACCTAAACTATGGCTACACCTTC. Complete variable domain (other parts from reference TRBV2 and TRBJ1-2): EPEVTQTPSHQVTQMGQEVILRCVPISNHLYFYWYRQILGQKVEFLVSFYNNEISEKSEIFDDQFSVERPDGSNFTLKIRSTKLEDSAMYFCASRWDNLNYGYTFGSGTRLTVV.

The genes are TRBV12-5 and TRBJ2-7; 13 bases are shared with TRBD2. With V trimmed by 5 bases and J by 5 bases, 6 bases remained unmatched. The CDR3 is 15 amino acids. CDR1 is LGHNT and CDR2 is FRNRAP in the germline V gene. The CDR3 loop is CASGGGTSGNHEQYF. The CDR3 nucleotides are TGTGCTAGTGGTGGCGGGACTAGCGGGAACCACGAGCAGTACTTC. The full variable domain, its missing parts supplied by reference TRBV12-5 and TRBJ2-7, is DARVTQTPRHKVTEMGQEVTMRCQPILGHNTVFWYRQTMMQGLELLAYFRNRAPLDDSGMPKDRFSAEMPDATLATLKIQPSEPRDSAVYFCASGGGTSGNHEQYFGPGTRLTVT.

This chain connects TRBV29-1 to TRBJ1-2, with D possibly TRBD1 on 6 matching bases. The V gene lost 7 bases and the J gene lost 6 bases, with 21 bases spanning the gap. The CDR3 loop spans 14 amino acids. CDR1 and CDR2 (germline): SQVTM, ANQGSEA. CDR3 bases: TGCAGCGCCTTGTTCGGGGGGCGGGAGAATGGCTACACCTTC. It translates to CSALFGGRENGYTF.

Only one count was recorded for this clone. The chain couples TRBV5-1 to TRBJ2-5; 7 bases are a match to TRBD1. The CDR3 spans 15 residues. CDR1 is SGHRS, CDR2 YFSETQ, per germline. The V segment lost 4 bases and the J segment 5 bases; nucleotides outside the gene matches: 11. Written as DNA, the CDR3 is TGCGCCAGCAGCCACCTAGGACAGGACCTCGAGACCCAGTACTTC. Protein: CASSHLGQDLETQYF.

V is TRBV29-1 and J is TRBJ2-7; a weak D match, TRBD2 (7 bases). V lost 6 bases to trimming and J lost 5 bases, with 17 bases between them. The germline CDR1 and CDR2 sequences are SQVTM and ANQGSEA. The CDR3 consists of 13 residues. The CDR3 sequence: CSVAKGGVDEQYF. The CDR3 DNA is TGCAGCGTGGCTAAGGGGGGGGTTGACGAGCAGTACTTC.

This CDR3 is CASSPGLAQDTQYF. DNA for the CDR3: TGTGCCAGCAGCCCGGGACTAGCTCAAGATACGCAGTATTTT. The chain recombines TRBV27 with TRBJ2-3, with 9 bases matching TRBD2. V was clipped by 6 bases and J by 5 bases; unmatched bases: 6. In germline, CDR1 is MNHEY, CDR2 SMNVEV (reference sequence). This CDR3 is built from 14 residues.

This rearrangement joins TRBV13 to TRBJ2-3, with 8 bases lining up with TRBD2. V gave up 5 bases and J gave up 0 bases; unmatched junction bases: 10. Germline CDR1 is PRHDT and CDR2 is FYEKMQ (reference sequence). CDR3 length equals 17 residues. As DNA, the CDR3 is TGTGCCAGCAGCCGCGACCGCGGGGGGCGCAGCACAGATACGCAGTATTTT. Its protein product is CASSRDRGGRSTDTQYF. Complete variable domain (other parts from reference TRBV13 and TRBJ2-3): AAGVIQSPRHLIKEKRETATLKCYPIPRHDTVYWYQQGPGQDPQFLISFYEKMQSDKGSIPDRFSAQQFSDYHSELNMSSLELGDSALYFCASSRDRGGRSTDTQYFGPGTRLTVL.

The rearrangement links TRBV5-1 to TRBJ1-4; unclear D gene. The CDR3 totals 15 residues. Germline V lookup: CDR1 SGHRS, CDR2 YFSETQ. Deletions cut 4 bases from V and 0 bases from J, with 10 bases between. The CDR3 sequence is CASSGGRTTNEKLFF. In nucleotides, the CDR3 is TGCGCCAGCAGCGGAGGACGTACAACTAATGAAAAACTGTTTTTT.

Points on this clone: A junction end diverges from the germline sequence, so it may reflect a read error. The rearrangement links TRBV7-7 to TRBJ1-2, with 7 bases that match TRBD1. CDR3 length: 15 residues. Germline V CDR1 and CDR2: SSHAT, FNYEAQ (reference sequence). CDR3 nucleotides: TGTGCTAGCAGCTTAGACCACAGGGGATCCTATGGCTACACCTTC. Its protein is CASSLDHRGSYGYTF.

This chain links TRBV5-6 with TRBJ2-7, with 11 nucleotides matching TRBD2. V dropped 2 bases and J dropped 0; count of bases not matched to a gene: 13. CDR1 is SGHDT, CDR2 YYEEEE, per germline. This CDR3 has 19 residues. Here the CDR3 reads CASSFRTSGLPYDSYEQYF. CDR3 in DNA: TGTGCCAGCAGCTTCCGGACTAGCGGGCTCCCTTATGACTCCTACGAGCAGTACTTC.

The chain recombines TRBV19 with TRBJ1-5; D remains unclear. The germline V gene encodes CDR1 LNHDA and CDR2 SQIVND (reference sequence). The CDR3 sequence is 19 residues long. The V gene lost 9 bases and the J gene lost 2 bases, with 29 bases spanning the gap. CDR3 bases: TGTGCCAGCGCCTTCACCCCCGGGCGGACTCATTCGGGCAATCAGCCCCAGCATTTT. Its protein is CASAFTPGRTHSGNQPQHF.

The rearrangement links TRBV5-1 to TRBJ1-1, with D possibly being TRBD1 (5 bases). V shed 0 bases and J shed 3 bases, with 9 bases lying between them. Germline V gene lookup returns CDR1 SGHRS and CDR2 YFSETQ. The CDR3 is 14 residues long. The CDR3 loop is CASSLGQSYTEAFF. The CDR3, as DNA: TGCGCCAGCAGCTTGGGACAGAGTTACACTGAAGCTTTCTTT.

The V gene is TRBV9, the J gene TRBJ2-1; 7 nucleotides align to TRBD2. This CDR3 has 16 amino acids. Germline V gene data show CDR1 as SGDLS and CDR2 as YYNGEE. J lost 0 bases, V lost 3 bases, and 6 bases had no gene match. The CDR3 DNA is TGTGCCAGCAGCGCTCACAGCGGGGCCTCCTACAATGAGCAGTTCTTC. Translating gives CASSAHSGASYNEQFF. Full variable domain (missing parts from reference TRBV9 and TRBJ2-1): DSGVTQTPKHLITATGQRVTLRCSPRSGDLSVYWYQQSLDQGLQFLIQYYNGEERAKGNILERFSAQQFPDLHSELNLSSLELGDSALYFCASSAHSGASYNEQFFGPGTRLTVL.

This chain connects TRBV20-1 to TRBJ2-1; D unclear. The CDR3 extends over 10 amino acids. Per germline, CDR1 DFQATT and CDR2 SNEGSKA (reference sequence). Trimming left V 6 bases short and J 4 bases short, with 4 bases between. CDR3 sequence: CSAVYNEQFF. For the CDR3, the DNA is TGCAGTGCCGTTTACAATGAGCAGTTCTTC.

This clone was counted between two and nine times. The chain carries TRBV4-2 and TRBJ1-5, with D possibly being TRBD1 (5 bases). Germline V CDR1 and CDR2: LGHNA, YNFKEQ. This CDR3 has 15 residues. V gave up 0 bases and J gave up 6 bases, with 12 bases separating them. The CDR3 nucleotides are TGTGCCAGCAGCCAAGACAGGGTCTTGGGTCAGCCCCAGCATTTT. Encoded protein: CASSQDRVLGQPQHF.

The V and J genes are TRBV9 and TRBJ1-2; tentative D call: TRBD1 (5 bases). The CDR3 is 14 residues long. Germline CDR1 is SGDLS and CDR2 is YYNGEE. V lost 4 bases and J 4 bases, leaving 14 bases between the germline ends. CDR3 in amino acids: CASSQPGRGYGYTF. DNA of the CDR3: TGTGCCAGCAGCCAACCGGGGAGGGGCTATGGCTACACCTTC.

The CDR3 here is CASSPDRVNEKLFF. CDR3 nucleotides: TGTGCCAGCAGCCCTGACAGGGTCAACGAAAAACTGTTTTTT. The chain has TRBV6-5 and TRBJ1-4; TRBD1 matches at 7 bases. Germline V gene lookup returns CDR1 MNHEY and CDR2 SVGAGI. The CDR3 consists of 14 residues. Trimming at V came to 6 bases and at J to 8 bases, leaving 9 bases not matched to a gene.

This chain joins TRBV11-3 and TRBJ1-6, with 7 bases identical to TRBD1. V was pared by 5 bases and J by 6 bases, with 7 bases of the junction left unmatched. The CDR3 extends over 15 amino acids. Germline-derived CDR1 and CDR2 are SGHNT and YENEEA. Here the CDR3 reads CASSLTGARNSPLHF. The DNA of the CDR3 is TGTGCCAGCAGCCTTACAGGGGCCCGTAATTCACCCCTCCACTTT.

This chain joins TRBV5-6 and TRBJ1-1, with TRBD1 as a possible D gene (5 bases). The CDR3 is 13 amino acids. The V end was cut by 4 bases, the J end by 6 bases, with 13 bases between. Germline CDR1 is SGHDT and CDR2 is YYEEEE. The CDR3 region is CASSGRLTAEAFF. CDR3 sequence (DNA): TGTGCCAGCAGCGGTAGATTGACAGCTGAAGCTTTCTTT.

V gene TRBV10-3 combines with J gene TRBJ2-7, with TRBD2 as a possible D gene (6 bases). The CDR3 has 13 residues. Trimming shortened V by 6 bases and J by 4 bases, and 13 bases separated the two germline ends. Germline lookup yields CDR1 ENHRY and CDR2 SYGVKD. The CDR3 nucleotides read TGTGCCATCAGGGGACTCGACTATTACGAGCAGTACTTC. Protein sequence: CAIRGLDYYEQYF.

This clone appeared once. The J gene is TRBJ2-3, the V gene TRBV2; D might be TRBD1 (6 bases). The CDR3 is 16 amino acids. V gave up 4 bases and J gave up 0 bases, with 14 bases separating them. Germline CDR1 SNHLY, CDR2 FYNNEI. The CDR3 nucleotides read TGTGCCAGCAGTGGGTTAGCGAGGGGGAGCACAGATACGCAGTATTTT. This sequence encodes CASSGLARGSTDTQYF.

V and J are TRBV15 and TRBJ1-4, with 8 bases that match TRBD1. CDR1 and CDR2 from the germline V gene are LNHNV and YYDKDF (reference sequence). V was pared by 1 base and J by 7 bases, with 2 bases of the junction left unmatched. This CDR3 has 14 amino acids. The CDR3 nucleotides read TGTGCCACCAGCAGAGGGACAGGGTCTGAAAAACTGTTTTTT. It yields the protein CATSRGTGSEKLFF.

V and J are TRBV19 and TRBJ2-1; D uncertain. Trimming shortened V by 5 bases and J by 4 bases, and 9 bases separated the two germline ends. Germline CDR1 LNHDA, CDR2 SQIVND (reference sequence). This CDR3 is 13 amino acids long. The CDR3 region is CASSLTDYNEQFF. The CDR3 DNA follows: TGTGCCAGTAGTTTAACAGATTACAATGAGCAGTTCTTC.